This TCR beta chain was captured by sequencing in a study of blood T cell repertoires in COVID-19 (TCRdb year 2020). At the level of the whole study: The collaborator samples originated in the United States, Italy and Spain and spanned the acute and convalescent phases of COVID-19. The samples were drawn from the first 160 participants of the ongoing ImmuneRACE study and from roughly 1,300 subjects provided by 6 global collaborators. The prospective study material was composed of cDNA or gDNA derived from T cells, B-cell-depleted T cells, or PBMCs. Nearly every sample came with metadata listing a de-identified subject ID, COVID-19 status, age in years and sex. The repertoires were released in a freely available public database meant as a resource for research on the immune response to SARS-CoV-2. Where available, HLA class I and class II types were taken from metadata supplied by the sample provider and were not determined by assay-based typing. Subjects who had been exposed to COVID-19, were actively infected with it, or had recovered from it provided the deeply sampled blood TCRbeta repertoires that made up the dataset.

TCRbeta CDR3 regions were amplified from genomic DNA using the immunoSEQ Assay, a bias-controlled multiplex PCR. Turning to the authors' computational methods: Nucleated cell counts per sample were estimated from amplification of reference gene primers within the assay. To quantify the absolute abundance of each unique TCRbeta CDR3 rearrangement, sequence reads were collapsed and filtered. For each sample, productive Simpson clonality was calculated by taking the square root of Simpson's diversity index across productive rearrangements. The source is immuneACCESS, and TCRdb retained only in-frame sequences with V and J called. Part of the clones is not carried over; for the studies checked, unresolved V genes explain less than half of this, and the remainder is unexplained. The V and J calls and clone size are taken from that table; D and trimming were inferred from the DNA. The sample table records 110,000 to 150,000 clones; 80% of these occur just once. The top ten constitute approximately 3.5% of the sample.

Study-wide findings and limitations: Clinical and demographic metadata were provided uncurated, with the amount varying by source and participant.

Notes on this clone: It lacks a known antigen. It has no much larger one-base neighbor in the sample; base qualities were not kept.

A second Seattle source provided samples from volunteer blood donors who had recovered from COVID-19. Whole blood was collected in K2EDTA tubes by collaborating institutions according to the institutions' own protocols. For TCRbeta analysis, collaborator samples were shipped as frozen whole blood, as isolated PBMCs, or as DNA extracted from either sample type. Its CDR3 holds 14 amino acids, cysteine through phenylalanine. CDR3 DNA is the only sequence kept; it has 42 bases, read in frame from the first base. The germline ends are 11 bases apart after V is trimmed by 4 bases and J by 1 base. As encoded in the germline V gene (reference sequence), CDR1 is LNHDA while CDR2 is SQIVND.

The sequenced material came from peripheral blood. The sequence is built from TRBV19 and TRBJ2-7; the best D guess is TRBD1, with 6 bases matching. This TCR was recovered from a man aged 70-80 years who had recovered from COVID-19. The bases read TGTGCCAGTAGTAATTACAGGGATTCCTACGAGCAGTACTTC. Its protein reads: CASSNYRDSYEQYF.